This is a list of T cell receptor beta chains from one sample in a study of blood T cell repertoires in COVID-19. TCRdb's table, derived via immunoSEQ multiplex PCR, lists solely in-frame clones and lacks some. The table has hundreds of thousands of clones, 86% seen once. Sequenced sample: peripheral blood. Every receptor here comes from a woman aged 25 to 39 with active or convalescent COVID-19. Both conserved end residues are part of each CDR3. A D gene is named only where the DNA matches it firmly. Clone size is stated in some rows and not others, as once, few, many or a class when expanded.

v_gene	len	abundance	d_gene	j_gene	CDR3aa	CDR3nt
TRBV19	17	NA	NA	TRBJ2-6	CASSIGGDASGANVLTF	TGTGCCAGTAGTATCGGCGGGGATGCGTCTGGGGCCAACGTCCTGACTTTC
TRBV29-1	13	NA	NA	TRBJ1-2	CSVEDPGLAGYTF	TGCAGCGTTGAAGATCCAGGGTTGGCTGGCTACACCTTC
TRBV27	15	NA	TRBD2	TRBJ2-7	CASSLGLADSYEQYF	TGTGCCAGCAGTCTCGGACTAGCGGATTCCTACGAGCAGTACTTC
TRBV27	15	NA	TRBD1	TRBJ2-7	CASSGPGTGVYEQYF	TGTGCCAGCAGTGGGCCCGGGACAGGGGTTTACGAGCAGTACTTC
TRBV18	15	once	NA	TRBJ2-7	CASSGRQSSSYEQYF	TGTGCCAGCTCGGGGCGACAGAGCAGCTCCTACGAGCAGTACTTC
TRBV9	18	few	NA	TRBJ2-3	CASSAARRGAMRTDTQYF	TGTGCCAGCAGCGCGGCCCGTCGCGGAGCCATGCGGACAGATACGCAGTATTTT
TRBV5-1	13	NA	TRBD1	TRBJ2-7	CASKPGQGDEQYF	TGCGCCAGCAAACCAGGACAGGGCGACGAGCAGTACTTC
TRBV19	13	NA	NA	TRBJ2-5	CASSIWGAETQYF	TGTGCCAGTAGTATTTGGGGCGCTGAGACCCAGTACTTC
TRBV6-5	15	NA	TRBD1	TRBJ1-2	CASSYGTGVNYGYTF	TGTGCCAGCAGTTACGGGACAGGGGTTAACTATGGCTACACCTTC
TRBV6-1	14	NA	TRBD1	TRBJ1-1	CASSEGTGDTEAFF	TGTGCCAGCAGTGAGGGGACAGGAGACACTGAAGCTTTCTTT
TRBV3-1/TRBV3-2	14	NA	NA	TRBJ1-1	CASSQFGEGTEAFF	TGTGCCAGCAGCCAATTCGGGGAGGGGACTGAAGCTTTCTTT
TRBV5-8	17	once	NA	TRBJ1-2	CASSFPTAGEANYGYTF	TGTGCCAGCAGCTTTCCCACAGCGGGGGAAGCTAACTATGGCTACACCTTC
TRBV27	14	NA	TRBD1	TRBJ1-1	CASRGQGAKTEAFF	TGTGCCAGCAGGGGACAGGGGGCCAAGACTGAAGCTTTCTTT
TRBV6-5	15	NA	TRBD1	TRBJ2-7	CASSLGTGGTYEQYF	TGTGCCAGCAGTCTCGGGACAGGGGGCACCTACGAGCAGTACTTC
TRBV7-8	11	NA	NA	TRBJ2-7	CASRAGDEQYF	TGTGCCAGCAGGGCAGGGGACGAGCAGTACTTC
TRBV9	15	NA	TRBD1	TRBJ1-1	CASSARGQLNTEAFF	TGTGCCAGCAGCGCGAGGGGACAGTTGAACACTGAAGCTTTCTTT
TRBV5-5	14	NA	TRBD1	TRBJ1-2	CASSYEGQGGGYTF	TGTGCCAGCAGCTACGAAGGACAGGGGGGCGGCTACACCTTC
TRBV25-1	14	NA	TRBD1	TRBJ2-7	CASSAGTGSYEQYF	TGTGCCAGCAGTGCCGGGACAGGCTCCTACGAGCAGTACTTC
TRBV19	15	NA	NA	TRBJ1-2	CASSMEVSPHYGYTF	TGTGCCAGTAGTATGGAGGTCAGTCCTCACTATGGCTACACCTTC
TRBV2	18	NA	NA	TRBJ1-5	CASSEGIYQGKSNQPQHF	TGTGCCAGCAGTGAAGGTATTTATCAGGGGAAAAGCAATCAGCCCCAGCATTTT
TRBV12-5	15	NA	NA	TRBJ1-1	CASGLGRYGNTEAFF	TGTGCTAGTGGTTTGGGAAGATACGGGAACACTGAAGCTTTCTTT
TRBV19	16	once	TRBD2	TRBJ2-2	CASRTSGGTNTGELFF	TGTGCCAGTAGGACTAGCGGAGGTACGAACACCGGGGAGCTGTTTTTT
TRBV7-9	15	NA	NA	TRBJ1-2	CASSLQGIPLYGYTF	TGTGCCAGCAGCTTGCAGGGGATCCCTCTGTATGGCTACACCTTC
TRBV23-1	17	NA	NA	TRBJ1-5	CASSQLVPKRGNQPQHF	TGCGCCAGCAGTCAATTGGTCCCCAAGCGGGGCAATCAGCCCCAGCATTTT
TRBV18	17	NA	NA	TRBJ1-5	CASSPAINAGYNQPQHF	TGTGCCAGCTCACCTGCAATTAATGCAGGATACAATCAGCCCCAGCATTTT
TRBV12-3/TRBV12-4	13	NA	NA	TRBJ1-2	CASSFDTGNGYTF	TGTGCCAGCAGTTTTGATACAGGGAATGGCTACACCTTC
TRBV9	18	NA	TRBD2	TRBJ2-3	CASSVGLAGGRRTDTQYF	TGTGCCAGCAGCGTAGGACTAGCGGGGGGGCGGCGCACAGATACGCAGTATTTT
TRBV4-1	15	NA	NA	TRBJ2-5	CASSQVDRGSGAQYF	TGCGCCAGCAGCCAAGTTGATCGAGGGAGTGGGGCCCAGTACTTC
TRBV28	15	NA	NA	TRBJ1-5	CASSLDIYSNQPQHF	TGTGCCAGCAGTTTAGACATTTATAGCAATCAGCCCCAGCATTTT
TRBV5-1	15	NA	NA	TRBJ2-1	CASSLARGIYNEQFF	TGCGCCAGCAGCTTGGCTCGCGGGATCTACAATGAGCAGTTCTTC
TRBV6-2/TRBV6-3	13	NA	TRBD2	TRBJ2-7	CASSPAGVYEQYF	TGTGCCAGCAGTCCCGCGGGGGTGTACGAGCAGTACTTC
TRBV6-5	13	NA	NA	TRBJ1-5	CASSYQSNQPQHF	TGTGCCAGCAGTTACCAGAGCAATCAGCCCCAGCATTTT
TRBV27	13	NA	NA	TRBJ2-7	CASSLIQGQEQYF	TGTGCCAGCAGTCTCATACAGGGACAAGAGCAGTACTTC
TRBV20-1	11	NA	NA	TRBJ2-5	CSASGKETQYF	TGCAGTGCTAGCGGGAAAGAGACCCAGTACTTC
TRBV7-2	15	NA	NA	TRBJ2-7	CASSLGGLSSYEQYF	TGTGCCAGCAGCTTAGGGGGCCTGAGCTCCTACGAGCAGTACTTC
TRBV5-1	14	once	TRBD2	TRBJ2-7	CASSLETGGAEQYF	TGCGCCAGCAGCTTGGAAACGGGGGGGGCCGAGCAGTACTTC
TRBV7-6	16	once	TRBD1	TRBJ1-1	CASSLMTGSSITEAFF	TGTGCCAGCAGCTTAATGACAGGGTCAAGTATCACTGAAGCTTTCTTT
TRBV11-2	13	NA	NA	TRBJ1-1	CASSEGVNTEAFF	TGTGCCAGCAGCGAGGGGGTGAACACTGAAGCTTTCTTT
TRBV11-2	15	NA	TRBD2	TRBJ2-7	CASSHGTSGGDEQYF	TGTGCCAGCAGCCACGGGACTAGCGGGGGGGACGAGCAGTACTTC
TRBV15	16	NA	NA	TRBJ2-1	CATSPILSRSGNEQFF	TGTGCCACCAGCCCTATCCTTAGCAGGAGCGGAAATGAGCAGTTCTTC
TRBV21-1	17	NA	NA	TRBJ1-5	CASEDRANGYVNQPQHF	TGTGCCAGCGAGGACAGGGCGAATGGATATGTCAATCAGCCCCAGCATTTT
TRBV5-1	17	NA	TRBD2	TRBJ2-3	CASSLASSSGGTDTQYF	TGCGCCAGCAGCTTGGCTTCGTCTAGCGGGGGCACAGATACGCAGTATTTT
TRBV25-1	13	NA	NA	TRBJ2-1	CASSPPDYNEQFF	TGTGCCAGCAGCCCCCCAGATTACAATGAGCAGTTCTTC
TRBV6-5	14	NA	TRBD1	TRBJ1-5	CASSLQGANQPQHF	TGTGCCAGCAGCCTACAGGGGGCCAATCAGCCCCAGCATTTT
TRBV4-1	18	once	TRBD2	TRBJ2-7	CASSQTLPTSGSVYEQYF	TGCGCCAGCAGCCAAACGTTACCGACTAGCGGGAGTGTTTACGAGCAGTACTTC